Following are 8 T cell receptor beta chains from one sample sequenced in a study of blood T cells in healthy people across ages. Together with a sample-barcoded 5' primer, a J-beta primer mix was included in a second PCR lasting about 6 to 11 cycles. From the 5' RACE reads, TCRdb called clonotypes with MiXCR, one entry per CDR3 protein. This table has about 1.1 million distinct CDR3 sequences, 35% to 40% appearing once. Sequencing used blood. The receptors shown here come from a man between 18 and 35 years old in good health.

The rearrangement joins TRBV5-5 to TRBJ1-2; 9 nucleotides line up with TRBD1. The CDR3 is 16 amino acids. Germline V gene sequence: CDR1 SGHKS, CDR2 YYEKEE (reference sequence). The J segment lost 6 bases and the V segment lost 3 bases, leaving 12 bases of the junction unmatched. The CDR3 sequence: CASSSGTGTRLDGYTF. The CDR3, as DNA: TGTGCCAGCAGCTCCGGGACAGGGACCAGACTGGATGGCTACACCTTC. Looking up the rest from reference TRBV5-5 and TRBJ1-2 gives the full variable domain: DAGVTQSPTHLIKTRGQQVTLRCSPISGHKSVSWYQQVLGQGPQFIFQYYEKEERGRGNFPDRFSARQFPNYSSELNVNALLLGDSALYLCASSSGTGTRLDGYTFGSGTRLTVV.

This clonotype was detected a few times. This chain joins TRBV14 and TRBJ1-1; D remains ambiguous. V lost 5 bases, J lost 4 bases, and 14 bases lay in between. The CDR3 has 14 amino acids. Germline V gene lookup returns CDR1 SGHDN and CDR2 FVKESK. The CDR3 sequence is CASSAFNSGTEAFF. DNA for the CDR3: TGTGCCAGCAGCGCCTTCAACTCGGGCACTGAAGCTTTCTTT.

CDR3 residues: CASSKAGGNTEAFF. For the CDR3, the DNA is TGTGCCAGCAGTAAAGCAGGGGGGAACACTGAAGCTTTCTTT. This chain links TRBV6-2 or TRBV6-3 with TRBJ1-1; 7 nucleotides match TRBD1. The CDR3 contains 14 residues. The junction had 4 bases not matched to a gene; V was cut back by 5 bases and J by 1 base. Germline V gives CDR1 MNHEY, CDR2 SVGEGT.

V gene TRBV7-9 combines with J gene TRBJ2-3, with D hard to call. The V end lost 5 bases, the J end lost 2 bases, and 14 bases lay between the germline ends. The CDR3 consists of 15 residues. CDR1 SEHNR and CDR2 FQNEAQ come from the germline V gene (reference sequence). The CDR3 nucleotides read TGTGCCAGCAGCCCAAGGCTGGCATACACAGATACGCAGTATTTT. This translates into CASSPRLAYTDTQYF.

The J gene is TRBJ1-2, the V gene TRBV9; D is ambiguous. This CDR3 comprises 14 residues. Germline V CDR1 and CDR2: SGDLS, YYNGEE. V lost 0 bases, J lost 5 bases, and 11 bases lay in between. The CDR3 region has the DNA TGTGCCAGCAGCGTAGAAGGGCAAGGGTATGGCTACACCTTC. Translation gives CASSVEGQGYGYTF.

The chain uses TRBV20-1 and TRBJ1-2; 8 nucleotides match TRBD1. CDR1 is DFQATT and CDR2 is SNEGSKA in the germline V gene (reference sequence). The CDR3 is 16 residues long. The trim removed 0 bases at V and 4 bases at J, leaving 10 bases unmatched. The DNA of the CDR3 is TGCAGTGCTAGAGATCTCGCTGGACAGGGCGGCTATGGCTACACCTTC. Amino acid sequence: CSARDLAGQGGYGYTF.

CDR3 sequence (DNA): TGTGCCGCTGGCCAGGGTCCTGAGCAGTTCTTC. Amino acids: CAAGQGPEQFF. This chain links TRBV6-2 or TRBV6-3 with TRBJ2-1; tentatively, D is TRBD1 (5 bases). Germline V gene data show CDR1 as MNHEY and CDR2 as SVGEGT. V lost 11 bases and J lost 9, with 14 bases in between. The CDR3 runs 11 residues.

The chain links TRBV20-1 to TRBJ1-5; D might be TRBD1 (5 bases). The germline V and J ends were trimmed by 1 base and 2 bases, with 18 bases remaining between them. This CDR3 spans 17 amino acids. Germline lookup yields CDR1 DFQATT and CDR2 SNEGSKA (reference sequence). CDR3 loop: CSARGREGWFGNQPQHF. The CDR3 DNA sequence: TGCAGTGCTAGAGGCAGGGAGGGTTGGTTCGGCAATCAGCCCCAGCATTTT.